This TCR beta chain was recovered during a study of T cells after yellow fever vaccination. The overall study: It was SMART-Seq v4 Ultra Low Input that prepared the fractions with low cell numbers.

At least ten counts were recorded for this clonotype. Its target is not known. TCRdb processed the 5' RACE reads anew with MiXCR; each CDR3 protein has one entry. The profile covers 300,000 to 400,000 distinct CDR3 sequences, with 8.7% appearing a single time and under 20% taken by the ten largest. Germline CDR1 DFQATT, CDR2 SNEGSKA (reference sequence). Trimming cost V 0 bases and J 7 bases, with 12 bases left between them. The CDR3 covers 14 residues. General study points: The study found a weaker secondary response that peaked faster, day 5 versus 15. Post-booster reappearance was seen for most primary-vaccination clones (around 96% CD4, around 90% CD8).

This TCR derives from a man younger than 30 who received the YFV17D yellow fever vaccine. Specimen: PBMCs, collected on the day of the first yellow fever vaccination. The chain employs TRBV20-1 and TRBJ2-2; weak D call: TRBD1 (5 bases). CDR3 coding DNA: TGCAGTGCTAGAGATCCGCAGGGTAGCGGGGAGCTGTTTTTT. It codes for CSARDPQGSGELFF.